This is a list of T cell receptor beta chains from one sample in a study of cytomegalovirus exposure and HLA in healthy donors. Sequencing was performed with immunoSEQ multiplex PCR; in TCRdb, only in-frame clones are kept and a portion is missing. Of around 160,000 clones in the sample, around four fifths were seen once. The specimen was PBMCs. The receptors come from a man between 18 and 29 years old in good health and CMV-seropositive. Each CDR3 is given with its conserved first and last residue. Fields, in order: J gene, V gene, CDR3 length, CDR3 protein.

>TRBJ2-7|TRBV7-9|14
CASSTPVAGDEQYF
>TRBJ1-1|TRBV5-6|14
CASSLGGRVTEAFF
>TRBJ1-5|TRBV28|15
CASSGGERGNQPQHF
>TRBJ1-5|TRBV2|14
CASMETRGNQPQHF
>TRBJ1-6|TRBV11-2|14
CASSARQGNSPLHF
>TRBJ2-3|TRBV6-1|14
CAIRGGARTDTQYF
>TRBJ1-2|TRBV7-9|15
CASSLVAGENYGYTF
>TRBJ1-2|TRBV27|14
CASSFRDTDYGYTF
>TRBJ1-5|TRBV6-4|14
CASSAGEEGQPQHF
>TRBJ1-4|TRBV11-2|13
CASGRRGYEKLFF
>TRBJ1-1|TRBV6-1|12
CASIDLFSVAFF
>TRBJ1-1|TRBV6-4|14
CASRAAEGSTEAFF
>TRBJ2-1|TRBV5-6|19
CASSFMVSLAGARNNEQFF
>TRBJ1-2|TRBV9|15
CASSVGAASNYGYTF
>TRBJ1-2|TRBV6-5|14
CASSPRDRLYGYTF
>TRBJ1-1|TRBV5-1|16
CASSLVGEWVNTEAFF
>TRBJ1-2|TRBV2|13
CASRRQGLGVYTF
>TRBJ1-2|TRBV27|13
CASRRKETGGYTF
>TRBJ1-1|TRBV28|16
CASSNRGGVMNTEAFF
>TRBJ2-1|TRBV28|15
CASRQGRAGSNEQFF
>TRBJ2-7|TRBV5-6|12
CASSPGQHEQYF
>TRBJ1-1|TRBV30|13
CAWSGQSHVSGFF
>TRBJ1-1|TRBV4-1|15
CASSQVNTVNTEAFF
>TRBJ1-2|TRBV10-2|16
CASIGTGSSSNYGYTF
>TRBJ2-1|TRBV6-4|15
CASSERLAGANEQFF
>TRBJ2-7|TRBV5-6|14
CASSHLRVRYEQYF
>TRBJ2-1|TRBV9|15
CASSAGTLPYNEQFF
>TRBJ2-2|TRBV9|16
CASSPSGGANTGELFF
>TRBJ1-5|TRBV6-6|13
CASSLVSNQPQHF
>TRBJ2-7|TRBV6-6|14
CASRYLLSSYEQYF
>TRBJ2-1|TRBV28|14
CASSFGGRDNEQFF